The clone carrying this T cell receptor (beta chain) was seen many times. As yet, its antigen is unknown. This entry belongs to a study of T cells in Graves' hyperthyroidism and ophthalmopathy. The junction had 11 bases not matched to a gene; V was cut back by 5 bases and J by 4 bases. This CDR3 spans 15 amino acids. CDR1 and CDR2 from the germline V gene are SGHRS and YFSETQ. Study results and limitations: In simple terms, a model built on 13 V-J features told ophthalmopathy apart from stable hyperthyroidism. Most expanded thyroid clonotypes above 0.001 recurred in blood. A median approximately 6.5 months before onset, the model predicted ophthalmopathy.

The definition of stable Graves' hyperthyroidism was no ophthalmopathy progression within 18 months. What was amplified from RNA transcripts were TCR beta CDR3 regions. Researchers ran a first-round RT-PCR on the TCR CDR3 using the HTBI primer set. TCRdb ran MiXCR on the multiplex PCR reads and lists one entry per CDR3 protein. The table lists hundreds of thousands of distinct CDR3 sequences, around 16% of them singletons, with 13% to 15% in the top ten. V and J are TRBV5-1 and TRBJ1-2; TRBD1 matches at 7 bases. Sequenced material: blood. The clonotype originates from a woman under 30 with Graves' hyperthyroidism. CDR3 loop: CASRGSRTGLYGYTF. CDR3 bases: TGCGCCAGCAGAGGAAGCCGGACAGGCCTCTATGGCTACACCTTC.